A selection of T cell receptor beta chains follows, all from one sample in a study of cytomegalovirus exposure and HLA in healthy donors. Data came from immunoSEQ multiplex PCR; TCRdb stores just in-frame clones and leaves some out. Of under 200,000 clones in the sample, roughly two thirds were seen once. The sample consisted of PBMCs. These receptors were obtained from a woman aged 18-29 years in good health and CMV-seropositive. CDR3s include the opening cysteine and the closing phenylalanine or tryptophan. D genes are given only for firm matches. Part of the rows lack a size; the others show once, few, many or a class for expanded clones.

V gene: TRBV30; D gene: NA; clone size: NA; J gene: TRBJ2-1; CDR3 protein: CAWSRRSDNEQFF; CDR3 DNA: TGTGCCTGGAGTAGGAGGTCAGACAATGAGCAGTTCTTC
V gene: TRBV9; D gene: TRBD2; clone size: NA; J gene: TRBJ2-1; CDR3 protein: CASSVAGGLSLDEQFF; CDR3 DNA: TGTGCCAGCAGCGTAGCGGGAGGGCTATCCTTAGATGAGCAGTTCTTC
V gene: TRBV19; D gene: TRBD1; clone size: once; J gene: TRBJ1-1; CDR3 protein: CASSTDRDAEAFF; CDR3 DNA: TGTGCCAGTAGCACAGACAGGGACGCTGAAGCTTTCTTT
V gene: TRBV27; D gene: NA; clone size: NA; J gene: TRBJ1-2; CDR3 protein: CASSRLSVLGYTF; CDR3 DNA: TGTGCCAGTAGCCGACTTTCGGTCTTAGGCTACACCTTC
V gene: TRBV5-1; D gene: TRBD1; clone size: NA; J gene: TRBJ1-1; CDR3 protein: CASNLRAQGQGHTEAFF; CDR3 DNA: TGCGCCAGCAACCTGAGGGCCCAAGGACAGGGACACACTGAAGCTTTCTTT
V gene: TRBV5-4; D gene: NA; clone size: NA; J gene: TRBJ2-2; CDR3 protein: CASSLAGHGELFF; CDR3 DNA: TGTGCCAGCAGCTTGGCTGGGCACGGGGAGCTGTTTTTT
V gene: TRBV7-9; D gene: TRBD1; clone size: NA; J gene: TRBJ2-7; CDR3 protein: CASSLRAPGQLANEQYF; CDR3 DNA: TGTGCCAGCAGCCTCCGAGCGCCGGGACAGTTAGCCAACGAGCAGTACTTC
V gene: TRBV10-3; D gene: NA; clone size: NA; J gene: TRBJ1-2; CDR3 protein: CAISLEAGTRSLYGYTF; CDR3 DNA: TGTGCCATCAGTTTAGAAGCCGGGACAAGGTCCCTCTATGGCTACACCTTC
V gene: TRBV11-2; D gene: NA; clone size: NA; J gene: TRBJ1-3; CDR3 protein: CASSLVSGFGNTIYF; CDR3 DNA: TGTGCCAGCAGCTTAGTTTCGGGATTTGGAAACACCATATATTTT
V gene: TRBV4-2; D gene: NA; clone size: NA; J gene: TRBJ1-3; CDR3 protein: CASSLSALTQGGGDTIYF; CDR3 DNA: TGTGCCAGCAGCCTAAGTGCCCTGACACAAGGTGGAGGAGACACCATATATTTT
V gene: TRBV18; D gene: TRBD1; clone size: once; J gene: TRBJ1-2; CDR3 protein: CASSPLDRGIDGYTF; CDR3 DNA: TGTGCCAGCTCACCCCTTGACAGGGGGATAGATGGCTACACCTTC